This T cell receptor (beta chain) comes out of a study of T-cell memory formation after mild COVID-19. General observations from the study: While clones contracting from day 15 to 85 were balanced between CD4 and CD8, later expanders leaned CD4+.

Each CDR3 protein gets one entry after TCRdb re-called the 5' RACE reads with MiXCR. The sample records 300,000 to 400,000 distinct CDR3 sequences, about 15% being singletons. A few counts support this clonotype. Antigen specificity is unknown. V was trimmed by 6 bases and J by 4 bases, leaving 13 bases between them. Germline V gene sequence: CDR1 MNHEY, CDR2 SMNVEV (reference sequence). This CDR3 spans 15 amino acids. The rearrangement links TRBV27 to TRBJ2-6, with D tentatively TRBD1 or TRBD2 (5 bases each). This receptor was identified in a man aged 18 to 29 who had mild COVID-19 (a few samples of this study predate the infection). Cell type and time point are not known. Sequenced: PBMCs or a T cell subset sorted from them (not recorded which). CDR3 DNA sequence: TGTGCCAGCAGGACGGGGCTCTGGGGGGCCAACGTCCTGACTTTC. This encodes CASRTGLWGANVLTF.